One and the same sample provided the 20 T cell receptor beta chains below, sequenced in a study of cytomegalovirus exposure and HLA in healthy donors. Assay: immunoSEQ multiplex PCR; the TCRdb copy retains only in-frame clones and omits some. This sample has about 74,000 clones, with 94% found just once. The sequenced sample was PBMCs. The receptors come from a woman younger than 35 in good health and CMV-seropositive.

A single count supports this clone. V and J are TRBV6-5 and TRBJ1-2; D unclear. Trimming took off 0 bases at V and 0 bases at J, with 5 bases between the two ends. The CDR3 has 14 residues. CDR1 is MNHEY, CDR2 SVGAGI, per germline. CDR3 in amino acids: CASSYSEPNYGYTF. Here the CDR3 DNA reads TGTGCCAGCAGTTACTCAGAGCCTAACTATGGCTACACCTTC.

This rearrangement joins TRBV19 to TRBJ1-5; 7 bases match TRBD1. CDR3 length: 16 residues. Germline assignment: CDR1 LNHDA and CDR2 SQIVND (reference sequence). V dropped 2 bases and J dropped 0; count of bases not matched to a gene: 4. The CDR3 loop is CASSIFGTDSNQPQHF. The CDR3 DNA reads TGTGCCAGTAGTATATTCGGGACAGATAGCAATCAGCCCCAGCATTTT.

This clone counts as medium-sized. This chain connects TRBV6-4 to TRBJ2-1, with 11 bases matching TRBD1. Germline CDR1 MRHNA, CDR2 SNTAGT. Trimming removed 3 bases from V and 6 bases from J; junction bases left unmatched: 1. The CDR3 sequence is 14 residues long. This CDR3 reads CASSEGTGGNEQFF. The CDR3 bases are TGTGCCAGCAGTGAGGGGACAGGGGGCAATGAGCAGTTCTTC.

The rearrangement links TRBV2 to TRBJ1-5; D remains unclear. This CDR3 has 13 amino acids. Germline V lookup: CDR1 SNHLY, CDR2 FYNNEI. V was shortened by 6 bases and J by 4 bases, with 10 bases between the two germline ends. The CDR3 sequence is CASRGRTNQPQHF. The CDR3 DNA reads TGTGCCAGCAGGGGGAGAACGAATCAGCCCCAGCATTTT.

The chain is built from TRBV30 and TRBJ1-4, with D hard to call. Germline CDR1 reads GTSNPN; CDR2 reads SVGIG (reference sequence). V lost 1 base to trimming and J lost 8 bases, with 8 bases between them. The CDR3 is 12 amino acids. CDR3 protein: CAWSGSEEKLFF. In DNA, the CDR3 is TGTGCCTGGAGTGGGAGTGAGGAAAAACTGTTTTTT. Using reference TRBV30 and TRBJ1-4 for the parts outside the CDR3, the full variable domain is SQTIHQWPATLVQPVGSPLSLECTVEGTSNPNLYWYRQAAGRGLQLLFYSVGIGQISSEVPQNLSASRPQDRQFILSSKKLLLSDSGFYLCAWSGSEEKLFFGSGTQLSVL.

This chain uses TRBV11-2 with TRBJ2-2; no reliable D call. The CDR3 runs 16 residues. Germline V lookup: CDR1 SGHAT, CDR2 FQNNGV. Trimming left V 5 bases short and J 5 bases short, with 18 bases between. The CDR3: CASSGPEPLKTGELFF. The DNA of the CDR3 is TGTGCCAGCAGCGGGCCAGAACCTTTAAAGACCGGGGAGCTGTTTTTT.

The chain is built from TRBV9 and TRBJ1-3, with D unclear. Germline V gives CDR1 SGDLS, CDR2 YYNGEE. This CDR3 has 13 amino acids. V was cut by 2 bases and J by 5 bases, with 8 bases left in between. The DNA for the CDR3 is TGTGCCAGCAGCGTCGGAGGACGAAACACCATATATTTT. Translation gives CASSVGGRNTIYF. The full variable domain, in which reference TRBV9 and TRBJ1-3 provide the parts outside the CDR3, is DSGVTQTPKHLITATGQRVTLRCSPRSGDLSVYWYQQSLDQGLQFLIQYYNGEERAKGNILERFSAQQFPDLHSELNLSSLELGDSALYFCASSVGGRNTIYFGEGSWLTVV.

The CDR3 region is CASSLTGNQPQHF. DNA of the CDR3: TGTGCCAGCAGCCTGACAGGGAATCAGCCCCAGCATTTT. The chain has TRBV5-6 and TRBJ1-5; 7 nucleotides agree with TRBD1. Per the germline V gene, CDR1 is SGHDT and CDR2 is YYEEEE. V shed 4 bases and J 4 bases; nucleotides not matched to a gene: 2. This CDR3 spans 13 amino acids.

The J gene is TRBJ1-2, the V gene TRBV5-1, with D tentatively TRBD1 (6 bases). The CDR3 has 15 amino acids. Germline V gives CDR1 SGHRS, CDR2 YFSETQ. Trimming stripped 1 base from V and 5 bases from J, with 15 bases between. CDR3 bases: TGCGCCAGCAGCTTGTCCGGACAGCCCGATTATGGCTACACCTTC. Residues: CASSLSGQPDYGYTF.

This chain uses TRBV11-3 with TRBJ2-2, with 8 bases aligning to TRBD2. Germline V gene lookup returns CDR1 SGHNT and CDR2 YENEEA. V shed 1 base, J shed 7 bases, and the junction held 2 bases outside the gene matches. The CDR3 has 14 amino acids. The CDR3 here is CASSLGLAGGELFF. The CDR3 region has the DNA TGTGCCAGCAGCTTAGGGCTAGCGGGCGGGGAGCTGTTTTTT.

The rearrangement links TRBV7-2 to TRBJ1-3; 7 nucleotides match TRBD1. Germline trimming cut 5 bases from V and 4 bases from J; bases unmatched to any gene: 11. Germline V gene lookup returns CDR1 SGHTA and CDR2 FQGNSA. The CDR3 spans 16 residues. As DNA, the CDR3 is TGTGCCAGCAGCCTTCAGACAGGGCGCTTCGGAAACACCATATATTTT. Amino acids: CASSLQTGRFGNTIYF.

The chain carries TRBV21-1 and TRBJ2-7; TRBD1, the table's D call, lacks a check against the DNA. TRBV21-1 is a pseudogene segment. There are 15 residues in the CDR3. CDR3: CASSNWDTGSHEQYF. CDR3 DNA sequence: TGTGCCAGCAGCAATTGGGATACAGGGTCCCACGAGCAGTACTTC.

The chain carries TRBV5-1 and TRBJ2-5, with TRBD2 matching 14 bases. The CDR3 is 17 amino acids. V was clipped by 1 base and J by 5 bases; unmatched bases: 7. Germline V gene lookup returns CDR1 SGHRS and CDR2 YFSETQ. The CDR3, as DNA: TGCGCCAGCAGCTTGCAAGGGACTAGCGGGGGTGGCGAGACCCAGTACTTC. This encodes CASSLQGTSGGGETQYF. Complete variable domain (other parts from reference TRBV5-1 and TRBJ2-5): KAGVTQTPRYLIKTRGQQVTLSCSPISGHRSVSWYQQTPGQGLQFLFEYFSETQRNKGNFPGRFSGRQFSNSRSEMNVSTLELGDSALYLCASSLQGTSGGGETQYFGPGTRLLVL.

This sequence joins TRBV5-1 and TRBJ2-5; 7 bases agree with TRBD1. The germline V gene has CDR1 SGHRS and CDR2 YFSETQ. Trimming at V came to 2 bases and at J to 2 bases, leaving 3 bases not matched to a gene. The CDR3 is 14 amino acids. CDR3 nucleotide sequence: TGCGCCAGCAGCTTACAGGGGCAACAAGAGACCCAGTACTTC. This encodes CASSLQGQQETQYF.

This clone was counted once. The chain has TRBV19 and TRBJ1-5, with D tentatively TRBD1 (6 bases). The germline V and J ends were trimmed by 7 bases and 4 bases, with 20 bases remaining between them. Germline CDR1 and CDR2: LNHDA and SQIVND (reference sequence). The CDR3 sequence is 16 residues long. DNA for the CDR3: TGTGCCAGTACCTCAGGGGCCGGACTCCTTAATCAGCCCCAGCATTTT. Protein sequence: CASTSGAGLLNQPQHF.

The J gene is TRBJ2-3, the V gene TRBV19, with unresolved D. The ends were cut back, 6 bases at V and 0 bases at J, with 7 bases in the middle. The CDR3 consists of 13 residues. Germline CDR1 and CDR2: LNHDA and SQIVND (reference sequence). The CDR3 DNA is TGTGCCAGTAGGGCAGCGAGCACAGATACGCAGTATTTT. Amino acid sequence: CASRAASTDTQYF. Variable domain in full (rest from reference TRBV19 and TRBJ2-3): DGGITQSPKYLFRKEGQNVTLSCEQNLNHDAMYWYRQDPGQGLRLIYYSQIVNDFQKGDIAEGYSVSREKKESFPLTVTSAQKNPTAFYLCASRAASTDTQYFGPGTRLTVL.

This chain connects TRBV5-4 to TRBJ2-3; 13 bases agree with TRBD2. V shed 2 bases and J 4 bases; nucleotides not matched to a gene: 4. The germline CDR1 and CDR2 sequences are SGHNT and YYREEE (reference sequence). This CDR3 contains 16 residues. CDR3 bases: TGTGCCAGCAGCTTACGGACTAGCGGGAGAGCAGATACGCAGTATTTT. It yields the protein CASSLRTSGRADTQYF.

This clone came up once. The chain is built from TRBV28 and TRBJ1-5; 7 bases fit TRBD1. In germline, CDR1 is MDHEN, CDR2 SYDVKM. The CDR3 consists of 14 residues. J was trimmed by 1 base and V by 6 bases; bases with no gene match: 3. CDR3 region: CASSTTGSNQPQHF. For the CDR3, the DNA is TGTGCCAGCAGCACGACAGGGAGCAATCAGCCCCAGCATTTT.

The J gene is TRBJ2-1, the V gene TRBV30, with D perhaps TRBD1 (6 bases). The germline V gene encodes CDR1 GTSNPN and CDR2 SVGIG (reference sequence). The V gene lost 3 bases and the J gene lost 6 bases, with 15 bases spanning the gap. The length of the CDR3 is 14 residues. CDR3 protein: CAWRSGAGINEQFF. As DNA, the CDR3 is TGTGCCTGGAGGTCAGGGGCAGGGATCAATGAGCAGTTCTTC.

The chain uses TRBV19 and TRBJ2-2, with D possibly matching TRBD2 (5 bases). Trimming shortened V by 2 bases and J by 4 bases, and 11 bases separated the two germline ends. CDR1 LNHDA and CDR2 SQIVND come from the germline V gene (reference sequence). The CDR3 contains 15 residues. The CDR3 loop is CASSISRGLTGELFF. CDR3 coding DNA: TGTGCCAGTAGTATATCCCGCGGACTCACCGGGGAGCTGTTTTTT.